The clone carrying this T cell receptor (beta chain) appeared many times. The library targeted TCRbeta and was prepared with unique molecular identifiers. One entry per CDR3 protein, called by TCRdb with MiXCR from the PCR reads. This table has approximately 500,000 distinct CDR3 sequences, about 10% appearing once. V dropped 7 bases and J dropped 5; count of bases not matched to a gene: 2. CDR1 is KGHDR and CDR2 is SFDVKD in the germline V gene. The CDR3 is 14 residues long. The sample belongs to a study of T-cell reconstitution after alpha-beta-depleted transplantation in children. The chain couples TRBV24-1 to TRBJ2-2; 11 positions agree with TRBD2. The specimen comprised PBMCs, sampled before TCRalphabeta/CD19-depleted stem cell transplant. This TCR was recovered from a child younger than 10 with inherited bone marrow failure, due to receive a stem cell transplant. The CDR3 region is CATSPSGRTGELFF. The CDR3 DNA sequence: TGTGCCACCAGCCCTAGCGGGAGGACCGGGGAGCTGTTTTTT.